These 7 T cell receptor beta chains share one sample of origin, sequenced in a study of cytomegalovirus exposure and HLA in healthy donors. The PCR contained 60 Vbeta and 13 Jbeta primers. The repertoire was sequenced with immunoSEQ multiplex PCR; TCRdb's copy has only in-frame clones and lacks some. The table has about 170,000 clones, roughly 80% seen once. Input material: PBMCs. All receptors come from a male donor in good health and CMV-seronegative.

This clone was counted a few times. CDR3 loop: CAIRGLARETQYF. The CDR3 bases are TGTGCCATCAGGGGACTAGCTAGGGAGACCCAGTACTTC. The chain recombines TRBV10-3 with TRBJ2-5; 9 positions match TRBD2. Per germline, CDR1 ENHRY and CDR2 SYGVKD. V was pared by 6 bases and J by 5 bases, with 4 bases of the junction left unmatched. This CDR3 has 13 residues.

A word on this clone: No conserved phenylalanine or tryptophan ends this CDR3, so it is likely a read error. The V gene is TRBV7-8, the J gene TRBJ2-7; 9 bases match TRBD2. This CDR3 region has 17 residues. V shed 1 base, J shed 3 bases, and the junction held 10 bases outside the gene matches. CDR1 and CDR2 from the germline V gene are SGHVS and FQNEAQ. The CDR3, as DNA: TGTGCCAGCAGCTTAGTGGGCGGGGGGGCTGGTAGCTACGAGCAGTACCTC. Translating gives CASSLVGGGAGSYEQYL.

The chain is built from TRBV7-9 and TRBJ2-3, with 8 positions matching TRBD2. Germline V gives CDR1 SEHNR, CDR2 FQNEAQ (reference sequence). The V segment lost 2 bases and the J segment 5 bases; nucleotides outside the gene matches: 3. This CDR3 has 14 residues. CDR3 nucleotides: TGTGCCAGCAGCTTAACGGGGGGGGTAGATACGCAGTATTTT. Its translation is CASSLTGGVDTQYF.

The chain is built from TRBV2 and TRBJ2-5; 7 nucleotides line up with TRBD2. The ends lost 7 bases at V and 4 bases at J; junction bases unmatched: 6. Germline V gene data show CDR1 as SNHLY and CDR2 as FYNNEI. The length of the CDR3 is 13 residues. Here the CDR3 reads CASMGGGRETQYF. CDR3 DNA sequence: TGTGCCAGCATGGGGGGGGGTCGAGAGACCCAGTACTTC.

The genes are TRBV10-3 and TRBJ1-2, with 12 nucleotides matching TRBD1. The CDR3 has 14 amino acids. Per germline, CDR1 ENHRY and CDR2 SYGVKD. J lost 8 bases, V lost 6 bases, and 7 bases had no gene match. The DNA of the CDR3 is TGTGCCATCAGCGGGGACAGGGGGCTGATGGGCTACACCTTC. This gives the protein CAISGDRGLMGYTF.

The chain joins TRBV6-6 to TRBJ1-3; D not certain. The CDR3 sequence is 11 residues long. Germline V lookup: CDR1 MNHNY, CDR2 SVGAGI (reference sequence). CDR3 coding DNA: TGTACTTCCCGCTCTGGAAACACCATATATTTT. Translated: CTSRSGNTIYF.

The V call is TRBV19, the J call TRBJ1-4, with D uncertain. CDR1 and CDR2 (germline): LNHDA, SQIVND (reference sequence). V was cut by 3 bases and J by 6 bases, with 11 bases left in between. The CDR3 loop spans 14 amino acids. CDR3 bases: TGTGCCAGTAGTATTGGAGTCTTACATGAAAAACTGTTTTTT. Translated, it gives CASSIGVLHEKLFF.